One sample yielded the 11 T cell receptor beta chains listed below, sequenced in a study of OX40 agonist ivuxolimab in advanced cancers. Only in-frame clones appear in the TCRdb table, and some are missing; sequencing was by immunoSEQ multiplex PCR. The sample includes 65,000 to 70,000 clones, approximately 90% of them seen just once. Sequencing was performed on CD4+ or CD8+ T cells sorted from blood, taken in a trial of the OX40 agonist ivuxolimab. These receptors originate from an adult with an advanced solid tumor such as melanoma, head and neck, liver or kidney cancer.

The rearrangement links TRBV19 to TRBJ1-1; tentatively, D is TRBD1 (5 bases). Germline V CDR1 and CDR2: LNHDA, SQIVND (reference sequence). The length of the CDR3 is 15 residues. V was clipped by 4 bases and J by 1 base, with 13 bases between them. The CDR3 DNA reads TGTGCCAGTAGTAGCCGGGGCGAGAAGAACACTGAAGCTTTCTTT. Its translation is CASSSRGEKNTEAFF.

The V and J genes are TRBV6-5 and TRBJ2-7; D might be TRBD1 or TRBD2, each matching 6 bases. V lost 3 bases to trimming and J lost 4 bases, with 13 bases between them. The CDR3 is 14 amino acids. CDR1 and CDR2 (germline): MNHEY, SVGAGI. CDR3 protein: CASSYYGGLYEQYF. In DNA, the CDR3 is TGTGCCAGCAGTTATTATGGGGGGCTGTACGAGCAGTACTTC.

The chain has TRBV7-9 and TRBJ1-4; TRBD1 is a possible D gene (6 bases). The V gene lost 1 base and the J gene lost 3 bases, with 12 bases spanning the gap. Germline V gene lookup returns CDR1 SEHNR and CDR2 FQNEAQ (reference sequence). The CDR3 has 16 amino acids. The CDR3 is CASSLEQGEPNEKLFF. In DNA form, the CDR3 reads TGTGCCAGCAGCTTAGAACAGGGAGAACCTAATGAAAAACTGTTTTTT.

The gene calls are TRBV4-1 and TRBJ2-1, with D hard to call. Germline V CDR1 and CDR2: MGHRA, YSYEKL. This CDR3 region has 11 residues. The V end lost 9 bases, the J end lost 6 bases, and 9 bases lay between the germline ends. The CDR3 here is CASSARNEQFF. For the CDR3, the DNA is TGCGCCAGTTCCGCTCGCAATGAGCAGTTCTTC.

The rearrangement joins TRBV11-2 to TRBJ2-7; no clear D. The length of the CDR3 is 13 residues. The germline gives CDR1 SGHAT, CDR2 FQNNGV. The V and J ends lost 0 bases and 7 bases respectively, with 10 bases between them. The CDR3 DNA follows: TGTGCCAGCAGCTTAGATCTGGGCAGAGAGCAGTACTTC. This translates into CASSLDLGREQYF.

Concerning this clone: It may be a read error: a sequence one base away is much more abundant. The chain has TRBV4-3 and TRBJ1-1, with no clear D. From germline, CDR1 is LGHNA and CDR2 YSLEER. This CDR3 comprises 14 residues. V lost 1 base to trimming and J lost 7 bases, with 13 bases between them. The CDR3 spells CASSQGRWVLEAFF. The CDR3 nucleotides read TGCGCCAGCAGCCAAGGTCGGTGGGTACTTGAAGCTTTCTTT.

The chain employs TRBV4-1 and TRBJ2-7; 7 bases map to TRBD2. Germline CDR1 reads MGHRA; CDR2 reads YSYEKL. The CDR3 is made up of 15 amino acids. Trimming removed 0 bases from V and 1 base from J; junction bases left unmatched: 3. The CDR3: CASSQEGGSSYEQYF. DNA of the CDR3: TGCGCCAGCAGCCAAGAGGGGGGGTCGTCCTACGAGCAGTACTTC.

V is TRBV9 and J is TRBJ2-3, with 7 bases identical to TRBD2. The CDR3 extends over 15 amino acids. Germline loops: CDR1 SGDLS, CDR2 YYNGEE. V trimming: 7 bases; J trimming: 2 bases; junction bases outside the gene matches: 10. The CDR3 coding sequence is TGTGCCAGCTCCCGGAGCGGGGCGCCCACAGATACGCAGTATTTT. Amino acids: CASSRSGAPTDTQYF.

The V and J genes are TRBV7-8 and TRBJ1-2; a weak D match, TRBD1 (6 bases). Looked up from germline, CDR1 is SGHVS and CDR2 is FQNEAQ. V lost 5 bases and J lost 8, with 24 bases in between. This CDR3 has 16 amino acids. CDR3 sequence (DNA): TGTGCCAGCAGCCTACCGGTCCTCGGGGGGGCGGAAGGCTACACCTTC. It codes for CASSLPVLGGAEGYTF.

The CDR3 loop reads CAWSDRGPGEQYF. In nucleotides, the CDR3 is TGTGCCTGGAGTGACAGGGGGCCGGGCGAGCAGTACTTC. The chain links TRBV30 to TRBJ2-7; 9 nucleotides align to TRBD1. There are 13 residues in the CDR3. CDR1 and CDR2 (germline): GTSNPN, SVGIG (reference sequence). Trimming took 1 base from V and 6 from J; bases not matched to a gene: 4.

The genes are TRBV29-1 and TRBJ1-2, with a possible D match to TRBD1 (5 bases). V lost 4 bases and J lost 1, with 16 bases in between. Germline CDR1 SQVTM, CDR2 ANQGSEA. This CDR3 region has 15 residues. CDR3 coding DNA: TGCAGCGTTGGTGCTCCAGACAGCGTTAACTATGGCTACACCTTC. Amino acids: CSVGAPDSVNYGYTF.